The T cell receptor beta chain under discussion was sequenced for a study of blood T cell repertoires in COVID-19. Study-wide background: Acute-phase and convalescent COVID-19 samples originated in the United States, Italy and Spain. PBMCs, B-cell-depleted T cells, or T cells were the source of the cDNA or gDNA that made up the material.

V dropped 0 bases and J dropped 5; count of bases not matched to a gene: 8. CDR3 length: 16 residues. Germline CDR1 reads SGHTA; CDR2 reads FQGNSA. In the source study's methods: Reference gene primers were amplified, and this amplification served to estimate nucleated cell counts. Sequenced by immunoSEQ multiplex PCR; TCRdb stores in-frame clones only, minus some. That table furnishes V, J and clone size, whereas the DNA furnished D and trimming. The table shows about 130,000 clones, with about 88% occurring only once. The chain joins TRBV7-2 to TRBJ2-5; the match to TRBD2 covers 8 bases. The sequenced sample consisted of peripheral blood. The receptor was derived from a woman older than 75 with acute or convalescent COVID-19. DNA for the CDR3: TGTGCCAGCAGCTTAGCGCGTCGGGGGGGCAGGGAGACCCAGTACTTC. As protein: CASSLARRGGRETQYF.